These 8 T cell receptor beta chains originate from one sample sequenced in a study of T cell responses to AZD1222 COVID-19 vaccine (dated by TCRdb to the early 2020s). In light of the paper, this sample's time point label describes: about 28 days (+/-7) after the second vaccine dose. Library method: the immunoSEQ multiplex PCR assay. Drawn from immuneACCESS, this table holds only the in-frame rearrangements with V and J called that TCRdb kept. Clones are partly lost; checked studies trace under half to an unresolved V gene and leave the rest unexplained. This sample comprises about 160,000 clones, roughly 90% of them detected only once. The ten biggest clones cover about 3.2% of the sample. The sequences come from peripheral blood, collected 28 days after the second AZD1222 dose. The receptors stem from an adult who received the AZD1222 COVID-19 vaccine.

The chain carries TRBV9 and TRBJ1-1; D is unclear. The germline gives CDR1 SGDLS, CDR2 YYNGEE. This CDR3 is 13 amino acids long. Trimming pared 0 bases from V and 9 bases from J, leaving 12 bases between. CDR3 DNA sequence: TGTGCCAGCAGCGTAGTCGAGGTTGGGAAAGCTTTCTTT. Protein sequence: CASSVVEVGKAFF.

V and J are TRBV18 and TRBJ2-1, with D hard to call. CDR3 size: 14 residues. The germline V gene has CDR1 KGHSH and CDR2 LQKENI. V was shortened by 1 base and J by 0 bases, with 4 bases between the two germline ends. The CDR3 reads CASSPRSSYNEQFF. CDR3 in DNA: TGTGCCAGCTCACCACGAAGCTCCTACAATGAGCAGTTCTTC.

V usage is TRBV28 and J usage is TRBJ2-1; D possibly corresponds to TRBD2 (6 bases). Germline V lookup: CDR1 MDHEN, CDR2 SYDVKM. Trimming pared 8 bases from V and 10 bases from J, leaving 18 bases between. The CDR3 runs 13 residues. The CDR3 nucleotides are TGTGCCAGCGGAGTACCAGGGAGGCCAGAGCAGTTCTTC. Translating gives CASGVPGRPEQFF.

This sequence joins TRBV5-5 and TRBJ1-6, with D unresolved. Germline loops: CDR1 SGHKS, CDR2 YYEKEE (reference sequence). The CDR3 runs 14 residues. V was cut by 1 base and J by 7 bases, with 9 bases left in between. CDR3 amino acids: CASSLYGGNSPLHF. As DNA, the CDR3 is TGTGCCAGCAGCTTGTACGGCGGGAATTCACCCCTCCACTTT.

The V call is TRBV29-1, the J call TRBJ2-3; D may be TRBD2 (6 bases). The CDR3 is 15 residues long. Trimming pared 2 bases from V and 0 bases from J, leaving 12 bases between. CDR1 and CDR2 (germline): SQVTM, ANQGSEA. In DNA, the CDR3 is TGCAGCGTTGAACCGCGGGGTACTAGCACAGATACGCAGTATTTT. Its protein is CSVEPRGTSTDTQYF.

This chain joins TRBV11-2 and TRBJ2-1; 10 bases align to TRBD2. Looked up from germline, CDR1 is SGHAT and CDR2 is FQNNGV. The CDR3 has 16 amino acids. V shed 0 bases, J shed 9 bases, and the junction held 8 bases outside the gene matches. The CDR3 DNA is TGTGCCAGCAGCTTAGATCGAGCGGGAGGGACGGGTGAGCAGTTCTTC. Residues: CASSLDRAGGTGEQFF.

This CDR3 is CASSYGRSAINYGYTF. The CDR3 DNA reads TGTGCCAGCAGTTACGGGCGGTCAGCCATTAACTATGGCTACACCTTC. The chain combines TRBV6-5 with TRBJ1-2; no clear D gene. V was clipped by 2 bases and J by 1 base, with 14 bases between them. The germline gives CDR1 MNHEY, CDR2 SVGAGI. This CDR3 has 16 residues.

This sequence joins TRBV28 and TRBJ1-1; 8 bases are shared with TRBD1. The ends lost 3 bases at V and 5 bases at J; junction bases unmatched: 8. Germline V gives CDR1 MDHEN, CDR2 SYDVKM. The CDR3 is made up of 15 amino acids. The CDR3 DNA reads as TGTGCCAGCAGTTTGGAACCCGGGACAGGTACTGAAGCTTTCTTT. It yields the protein CASSLEPGTGTEAFF.